These 22 T cell receptor beta chains originate from one sample sequenced in a study of blood T cell repertoires in COVID-19. The repertoire was sequenced with immunoSEQ multiplex PCR; TCRdb's copy has only in-frame clones and lacks some. Of 95,000 to 150,000 clones listed, around 86% were seen once; the top ten hold about 5%. Sequences were obtained from peripheral blood. The receptors stem from a human donor in a cohort sampled during active COVID-19.

This clone was counted between two and nine times. The chain joins TRBV15 to TRBJ1-1; 7 bases line up with TRBD1. The V and J ends lost 0 bases and 4 bases, in that order; junction bases with no gene match: 5. The CDR3 consists of 15 residues. Germline V gene data show CDR1 as LNHNV and CDR2 as YYDKDF (reference sequence). Here the CDR3 reads CATSRDLAGGTEAFF. CDR3 DNA: TGTGCCACCAGCAGAGATCTCGCAGGGGGCACTGAAGCTTTCTTT. Full variable domain (outside the CDR3, taken from reference TRBV15 and TRBJ1-1): DAMVIQNPRYQVTQFGKPVTLSCSQTLNHNVMYWYQQKSSQAPKLLFHYYDKDFNNEADTPDNFQSRRPNTSFCFLDIRSPGLGDTAMYLCATSRDLAGGTEAFFGQGTRLTVV.

The chain joins TRBV2 to TRBJ1-1, with D possibly TRBD1 on 6 matching bases. Germline CDR1 is SNHLY and CDR2 is FYNNEI. Trimming stripped 8 bases from V and 4 bases from J, with 20 bases between. This CDR3 has 15 residues. The CDR3 spells CASRSKSTGSTEAFF. CDR3 DNA: TGTGCCAGCCGGTCAAAATCCACAGGGAGCACTGAAGCTTTCTTT.

The chain employs TRBV11-2 and TRBJ2-1; 10 positions match TRBD2. Germline assignment: CDR1 SGHAT and CDR2 FQNNGV. The CDR3 runs 16 residues. V lost 2 bases and J lost 7; bases outside the gene matches: 8. The CDR3 loop is CASSLTSGTSLNEQFF. CDR3 nucleotide sequence: TGTGCCAGCAGCTTAACTAGCGGGACTAGTTTAAATGAGCAGTTCTTC.

This sequence joins TRBV11-2 and TRBJ2-3; 10 positions match TRBD2. Germline assignment: CDR1 SGHAT and CDR2 FQNNGV. The length of the CDR3 is 17 residues. V trimming: 3 bases; J trimming: 0 bases; junction bases outside the gene matches: 6. CDR3 sequence: CASSFPTSGISTDTQYF. In DNA, the CDR3 is TGTGCCAGCAGCTTCCCCACTAGCGGGATTAGCACAGATACGCAGTATTTT.

The chain carries TRBV30 and TRBJ2-1; D is undetermined. V was clipped by 0 bases and J by 5 bases, with 8 bases between them. Germline V lookup: CDR1 GTSNPN, CDR2 SVGIG (reference sequence). This CDR3 has 13 amino acids. The CDR3 coding sequence is TGTGCCTGGAGTGTAGGAGCGAACAATGAGCAGTTCTTC. As protein: CAWSVGANNEQFF.

The V and J genes are TRBV30 and TRBJ1-1, with D unclear. The germline gives CDR1 GTSNPN, CDR2 SVGIG (reference sequence). This CDR3 comprises 12 residues. V lost 3 bases and J lost 1, with 6 bases in between. CDR3 DNA sequence: TGTGCCTGGAGAGAGGGGAACACTGAAGCTTTCTTT. Its protein is CAWREGNTEAFF.

The genes are TRBV9 and TRBJ2-1; 8 nucleotides align to TRBD2. The length of the CDR3 is 20 residues. Germline V gives CDR1 SGDLS, CDR2 YYNGEE. The V segment lost 0 bases and the J segment 0 bases; nucleotides outside the gene matches: 14. This chain's CDR3 is CASSVGGLASGLGSYNEQFF. The DNA for the CDR3 is TGTGCCAGCAGCGTAGGCGGGTTGGCTAGCGGGCTGGGCTCCTACAATGAGCAGTTCTTC.

The chain links TRBV28 to TRBJ2-7; D ambiguous. The CDR3 sequence is 11 residues long. CDR1 is MDHEN and CDR2 is SYDVKM in the germline V gene. The V end was cut by 6 bases, the J end by 4 bases, with 7 bases between. For the CDR3, the DNA is TGTGCCAGCAGGCAGGTTTACGAGCAGTACTTC. Its protein product is CASRQVYEQYF.

This chain uses TRBV10-3 with TRBJ2-1, with 15 bases that match TRBD2. The CDR3 spans 17 residues. Germline trimming cut 6 bases from V and 8 bases from J; bases unmatched to any gene: 11. CDR1 and CDR2 (germline): ENHRY, SYGVKD. CDR3 in amino acids: CAIRTADGTSGRYEQFF. CDR3 bases: TGTGCCATCAGAACAGCCGACGGGACTAGCGGGAGGTATGAGCAGTTCTTC.

The rearrangement links TRBV28 to TRBJ2-1; 8 positions match TRBD1. J gave up 6 bases and V 3 bases, and 4 bases lay outside the gene matches. This CDR3 is 14 amino acids long. The germline V gene has CDR1 MDHEN and CDR2 SYDVKM. The DNA for the CDR3 is TGTGCCAGCAGTTTGGTCCAGGGGGCCAATGAGCAGTTCTTC. Its translation: CASSLVQGANEQFF.

The CDR3 coding sequence is TGCGCCAGCAGGGACTATCAAGGCAAAAACATTCAGTACTTC. Amino acids: CASRDYQGKNIQYF. This rearrangement joins TRBV10-2 to TRBJ2-4, with D possibly TRBD2 on 6 matching bases. Germline V gene lookup returns CDR1 WSHSY and CDR2 SAAADI. The CDR3 totals 14 residues. The V gene lost 6 bases and the J gene lost 3 bases, with 12 bases spanning the gap.

The V and J genes are TRBV5-1 and TRBJ2-1; 14 nucleotides line up with TRBD2. With 4 bases clipped from V and 8 bases from J, the junction kept 8 bases outside the gene matches. From germline, CDR1 is SGHRS and CDR2 YFSETQ. The CDR3 has 16 residues. This CDR3 is CASSPGTSGSRDEQFF. The CDR3 nucleotides are TGCGCCAGCAGCCCGGGGACTAGCGGGAGTCGAGATGAGCAGTTCTTC.

The CDR3, as DNA: TGCGCCAGCCACAGCGGGATTAGCACAGATACGCAGTATTTT. As protein: CASHSGISTDTQYF. This chain uses TRBV5-1 with TRBJ2-3; 7 bases fit TRBD2. This CDR3 has 14 amino acids. Trimming took 7 bases from V and 0 from J; bases not matched to a gene: 5. From germline, CDR1 is SGHRS and CDR2 YFSETQ.

Only one count was recorded for this clone. The V gene is TRBV20-1, the J gene TRBJ1-4; tentative D call: TRBD1 (5 bases). CDR3 length equals 11 residues. Germline CDR1 is DFQATT and CDR2 is SNEGSKA (reference sequence). Trimming cost V 4 bases and J 13 bases, with 13 bases left between them. Written as DNA, the CDR3 is TGCAGTGCTATAGGGACTGTGGGACTGTTTTTT. Protein sequence: CSAIGTVGLFF.

The chain has TRBV7-9 and TRBJ2-3; D is perhaps TRBD1 (6 bases). The germline CDR1 and CDR2 sequences are SEHNR and FQNEAQ (reference sequence). The ends were cut back, 5 bases at V and 2 bases at J, with 11 bases in the middle. This CDR3 region has 14 residues. The CDR3: CASSPGTLTDTQYF. CDR3 DNA sequence: TGTGCCAGCAGCCCCGGGACACTCACAGATACGCAGTATTTT.

This chain uses TRBV13 with TRBJ1-2; tentatively, D is TRBD1 (6 bases). V was cut by 2 bases and J by 4 bases, with 8 bases left in between. Germline V gene sequence: CDR1 PRHDT, CDR2 FYEKMQ (reference sequence). This CDR3 is built from 13 residues. As DNA, the CDR3 is TGTGCCAGCAGCTTAACAGGGTCCTATGGCTACACCTTC. Its protein product is CASSLTGSYGYTF.

The V gene is TRBV9, the J gene TRBJ1-3; D unresolved. Germline CDR1 SGDLS, CDR2 YYNGEE. Trimming removed 4 bases at V and 7 bases at J, with 15 bases between. CDR3 length: 14 residues. CDR3 residues: CASSPGQLWNTIYF. The CDR3 nucleotides read TGTGCCAGCAGCCCCGGTCAACTTTGGAACACCATATATTTT.

The rearrangement uses TRBV6-2 or TRBV6-3 and TRBJ1-1; the D is unclear. Trimming left V 5 bases short and J 0 bases short, with 19 bases between. From germline, CDR1 is MNHEY and CDR2 SVGEGT. The CDR3 consists of 17 residues. The CDR3 loop is CASSRSGKTDLNTEAFF. DNA of the CDR3: TGTGCCAGCAGTCGCTCCGGGAAAACCGACTTGAACACTGAAGCTTTCTTT.

With respect to this clone: The sample contains more than one DNA sequence encoding this CDR3. The chain recombines TRBV18 with TRBJ2-1; 7 bases map to TRBD2. J gave up 4 bases and V 3 bases, and 0 bases lay outside the gene matches. The CDR3 is 13 residues long. Germline loops: CDR1 KGHSH, CDR2 LQKENI. The CDR3 loop reads CASSPGGYNEQFF. DNA for the CDR3: TGTGCCAGCTCACCGGGGGGGTACAATGAGCAGTTCTTC.

V usage is TRBV13 and J usage is TRBJ2-7; the D gene is possibly TRBD2 (6 bases). Germline CDR1 reads PRHDT; CDR2 reads FYEKMQ (reference sequence). Trimming removed 5 bases from V and 9 bases from J, with 11 bases in between. This CDR3 region has 11 residues. CDR3: CASSAGTWQYF. The CDR3 nucleotides read TGTGCCAGCAGCGCAGGGACTTGGCAGTACTTC.

The genes are TRBV6-6 and TRBJ2-1, with 7 positions matching TRBD1. V lost 2 bases and J lost 4; bases outside the gene matches: 8. Germline values: CDR1 MNHNY, CDR2 SVGAGI (reference sequence). The CDR3 runs 16 residues. The CDR3 reads CASSYEGARSYNEQFF. In DNA, the CDR3 is TGTGCCAGCAGTTACGAGGGGGCGCGGTCTTACAATGAGCAGTTCTTC.

This chain joins TRBV7-9 and TRBJ1-4, with 7 positions matching TRBD1. In germline, CDR1 is SEHNR, CDR2 FQNEAQ (reference sequence). The CDR3 has 15 amino acids. V was pared by 3 bases and J by 8 bases, with 9 bases of the junction left unmatched. Here the CDR3 DNA reads TGTGCCAGCAGCTTCAACCGGGACAGAGGCGAAAAACTGTTTTTT. It yields the protein CASSFNRDRGEKLFF.